These T cell receptor beta chains were read from a single sample in a study of blood T cell repertoires in COVID-19. TCRdb's table, derived via immunoSEQ multiplex PCR, lists solely in-frame clones and lacks some. The table includes around 140,000 clones, around 89% detected once. The sequencing sample was made of peripheral blood. Receptor source: a man aged 55-75 years with COVID-19, enrolled during active disease. Both conserved end residues are trimmed from each CDR3. Part of the rows lack a size; the others show once, few, many or a class for expanded clones.

v_call clone_size cdr3_aa
TRBV15 NA ATSSRQVYEQY
TRBV28 NA ASVHYTEAF
TRBV29-1 once SIARQSNYGYT
TRBV5-6 NA ASSLVSLAGASDTQY
TRBV11-2 NA ASSLDPGSTEAF
TRBV5-1 NA ASSSRGGDTEAF
TRBV3-1/TRBV3-2 NA ASSPWDREDGYT
TRBV6-5 NA ASRNLDRPDIQY
TRBV5-4 NA ASSRRPGWADTQY
TRBV25-1 NA ASWGEQGAGSEQF
TRBV5-4 once ASSLQGAWNSPLH
TRBV2 NA ASRIAGGLF
TRBV29-1 NA SVEGGQGTGYT
TRBV6-5 NA ASRMAGDYGYT
TRBV24-1 NA ATSLAGPSYNEQF
TRBV29-1 NA SVEGPTTDIQY
TRBV19 NA ASSIALSGGTRTGELF
TRBV18 NA ASSRAGLTGALPYEQY
TRBV7-9 NA ASSLVTGLGEQY
TRBV6-4 once ASSATGTSGVGSYNEQF
TRBV29-1 NA SVRDWGLELF
TRBV9 NA ASSVRPETNYGYT
TRBV27 NA ASRPQRAGYQPQH
TRBV7-9 NA ASSLGRAQGTQY
TRBV6-6 once ASSRQGDTEAF
TRBV4-3 NA ASSQDFQAGINYGYT
TRBV19 NA ASRSGSIAKNIQY
TRBV15 NA ATGQNYGYT
TRBV11-2 NA ASSSGQGIYGYT
TRBV6-1 NA ASSEGQGAQPQH
TRBV29-1 NA SVEDGTGKETQY
TRBV25-1 once ASSDSYRGMKAGELF
TRBV5-5 NA ASSISGNGYT
TRBV23-1 NA ASSQSCQQGSEKLF
TRBV19 NA ASSAPGTGTNEKLF
TRBV7-9 NA ASSSNRLRRGEKLF
TRBV29-1 NA SALTGKVTEAF
TRBV7-2 NA ASSHGLNTEAF
TRBV9 NA ASSVPGVDTGELF
TRBV5-1 NA ASSGQAISTGELF
TRBV20-1 NA SASPGTGVGETQY
TRBV7-6 NA ASSLGTSGGDEQY
TRBV13 NA ASSFYRVAYNEQF
TRBV7-9 few ASRPWGGFEQY
TRBV19 NA ASSILGTRGTYEQY
TRBV9 NA ASSVVDRVAGGYGYT
TRBV15 NA ATSTGGATNEKLF
TRBV4-2 once ASSQVALWEQGTSSTGELF